The 30 T cell receptor beta chains below come from one sample, sequenced in a study of blood T cell repertoires in COVID-19. Here immunoSEQ multiplex PCR was the method, and the copy in TCRdb shows in-frame clones only, minus some. The sample contains approximately 150,000 clones, approximately 84% of which appear only once. The sample taken for sequencing was peripheral blood. These receptors came from an elderly woman with acute or convalescent COVID-19.

The chain links TRBV7-8 to TRBJ2-1, with 8 bases aligning to TRBD2. Germline V gene sequence: CDR1 SGHVS, CDR2 FQNEAQ. V trimming: 5 bases; J trimming: 9 bases; junction bases outside the gene matches: 9. The CDR3 has 14 residues. The CDR3 loop reads CASSPTGLDGEQFF. CDR3 nucleotide sequence: TGTGCCAGCAGCCCGACGGGACTAGATGGTGAGCAGTTCTTC.

The rearrangement links TRBV4-1 to TRBJ2-7, with 9 bases identical to TRBD2. The germline V gene has CDR1 MGHRA and CDR2 YSYEKL. The CDR3 length is 19 residues. V was clipped by 0 bases and J by 0 bases; unmatched bases: 12. The CDR3 bases are TGCGCCAGCAGCCAAGATCCCATACCTAGCGGGGTAAACTCCTACGAGCAGTACTTC. It translates to CASSQDPIPSGVNSYEQYF.

The V gene is TRBV30, the J gene TRBJ2-2; TRBD1 matches at 7 bases. J was trimmed by 1 base and V by 2 bases; bases with no gene match: 7. The V gene's germline CDR1 is GTSNPN and CDR2 SVGIG (reference sequence). This CDR3 is 16 amino acids long. The CDR3 sequence: CAWSPPTGMNTGELFF. As DNA, the CDR3 is TGTGCCTGGAGTCCCCCGACAGGGATGAACACCGGGGAGCTGTTTTTT. The full variable domain, rest sourced from reference TRBV30 and TRBJ2-2, is SQTIHQWPATLVQPVGSPLSLECTVEGTSNPNLYWYRQAAGRGLQLLFYSVGIGQISSEVPQNLSASRPQDRQFILSSKKLLLSDSGFYLCAWSPPTGMNTGELFFGEGSRLTVL.

This chain links TRBV18 with TRBJ1-1; TRBD1 aligns across 9 bases. The length of the CDR3 is 14 residues. Trimming cost V 6 bases and J 1 base; bases outside gene matches: 3. Germline V CDR1 and CDR2: KGHSH, LQKENI. The CDR3: CASSGTGQNTEAFF. The CDR3 nucleotides read TGTGCCAGCTCCGGGACAGGGCAGAACACTGAAGCTTTCTTT.

This rearrangement joins TRBV5-1 to TRBJ1-3, with 7 bases fitting TRBD1. There are 15 residues in the CDR3. After removal of 4 bases from V and 0 bases from J, the junction contained 4 bases not matched to a gene. The germline V gene has CDR1 SGHRS and CDR2 YFSETQ. Written as DNA, the CDR3 is TGCGCCAGCAGCCCGGGACAGCTCTCTGGAAACACCATATATTTT. Its protein is CASSPGQLSGNTIYF.

The J gene is TRBJ1-1, the V gene TRBV29-1; D is perhaps TRBD1 (5 bases). This CDR3 comprises 12 residues. V shed 2 bases and J shed 8 bases, with 12 bases lying between them. Looked up from germline, CDR1 is SQVTM and CDR2 is ANQGSEA. The CDR3 loop is CSVERGGREAFF. CDR3 DNA: TGCAGCGTTGAACGGGGGGGAAGAGAAGCTTTCTTT.

This clone was seen a few times. The V gene is TRBV7-9, the J gene TRBJ2-7, with D possibly being TRBD1 (6 bases). This CDR3 has 14 amino acids. V lost 4 bases and J lost 2, with 12 bases in between. Germline V gene lookup returns CDR1 SEHNR and CDR2 FQNEAQ (reference sequence). As DNA, the CDR3 is TGTGCCAGCAGCTCCTGGACAGTAACCTACGAGCAGTACTTC. Its protein is CASSSWTVTYEQYF.

This rearrangement joins TRBV9 to TRBJ1-5; 9 bases are a match to TRBD1. The germline gives CDR1 SGDLS, CDR2 YYNGEE. The V segment lost 3 bases and the J segment 8 bases; nucleotides outside the gene matches: 9. The CDR3 runs to 15 residues. The CDR3 loop reads CASSEGQGSVEPQHF. The CDR3, as DNA: TGTGCCAGCAGCGAGGGACAGGGAAGTGTAGAGCCCCAGCATTTT.

This sequence joins TRBV6-6 and TRBJ1-4, with 9 bases that match TRBD1. CDR3 length: 15 residues. Trimming cost V 6 bases and J 3 bases; bases outside gene matches: 5. Germline CDR1 MNHNY, CDR2 SVGAGI (reference sequence). The CDR3 protein is CASSDRGASNEKLFF. CDR3 DNA sequence: TGTGCCAGCAGCGACAGGGGGGCATCTAATGAAAAACTGTTTTTT.

The rearrangement uses TRBV27 and TRBJ1-1; the D gene is possibly TRBD1 (5 bases). The CDR3 spans 13 residues. With 4 bases removed from V and 1 base from J, the gap between germline ends came to 7 bases. From germline, CDR1 is MNHEY and CDR2 SMNVEV (reference sequence). DNA of the CDR3: TGTGCCAGCAGTTCACAGGAGAACACTGAAGCTTTCTTT. This translates into CASSSQENTEAFF.

The chain recombines TRBV19 with TRBJ2-2, with 8 bases lining up with TRBD1. CDR1 and CDR2 (germline): LNHDA, SQIVND (reference sequence). This CDR3 is 13 amino acids long. With 6 bases clipped from V and 6 bases from J, the junction kept 3 bases outside the gene matches. CDR3 in DNA: TGTGCCAGTAGCGGACAGGGTCCCGGGGAGCTGTTTTTT. It is translated as CASSGQGPGELFF.

V usage is TRBV9 and J usage is TRBJ2-1, with 15 bases matching TRBD2. Trimming cost V 4 bases and J 4 bases; bases outside gene matches: 9. Germline-derived CDR1 and CDR2 are SGDLS and YYNGEE. The CDR3 totals 18 residues. CDR3 sequence (DNA): TGTGCCAGCAGCCCGAGACCCGGGACTAGCGGGAGGTACAATGAGCAGTTCTTC. It yields the protein CASSPRPGTSGRYNEQFF.

Only one count was recorded for this clone. The CDR3 region is CASSLGITQGAQETQYF. For the CDR3, the DNA is TGCGCCAGCAGCTTGGGGATAACCCAAGGGGCCCAAGAGACCCAGTACTTC. This chain connects TRBV5-1 to TRBJ2-5; tentatively, D is TRBD1 (5 bases). The CDR3 runs to 17 residues. The V and J ends lost 0 bases and 1 base respectively, with 16 bases between them. Looked up from germline, CDR1 is SGHRS and CDR2 is YFSETQ.

This clone has a handful of counts. The chain has TRBV28 and TRBJ1-5, with TRBD1 matching over 8 bases. Germline assignment: CDR1 MDHEN and CDR2 SYDVKM. The CDR3 sequence is 15 residues long. J lost 2 bases, V lost 5 bases, and 5 bases had no gene match. The CDR3 reads CASSGQGAGNQPQHF. In nucleotides, the CDR3 is TGTGCCAGCAGTGGCCAGGGGGCGGGCAATCAGCCCCAGCATTTT.

J is TRBJ2-3 and V is TRBV14; possible D gene TRBD2, 5 bases. CDR1 is SGHDN, CDR2 FVKESK, per germline. Between the trimmed V and J ends, which lost 6 bases and 2 bases, there was a span of 18 bases. There are 16 residues in the CDR3. The CDR3 DNA sequence: TGTGCCAGCAGTCAACGGTTAGCGTCGCTCACAGATACGCAGTATTTT. Translation: CASSQRLASLTDTQYF.

This chain links TRBV6-2 or TRBV6-3 with TRBJ2-7; TRBD2 matches 15 bases. The V and J ends lost 0 bases and 2 bases, in that order; junction bases with no gene match: 8. The CDR3 has 19 residues. Per germline, CDR1 MNHEY and CDR2 SVGEGT. The CDR3 DNA is TGTGCCAGCAGTTACTCGCCCGGACTAGCGGGGGGGACTACCTACGAGCAGTACTTC. It translates to CASSYSPGLAGGTTYEQYF.

The chain combines TRBV18 with TRBJ1-1, with TRBD1 matching 8 bases. V lost 2 bases, J lost 5 bases, and 16 bases stayed unmatched. CDR1 and CDR2 (germline): KGHSH, LQKENI. This CDR3 comprises 18 residues. In DNA, the CDR3 is TGTGCCAGCTCACCATCGCCACTAACAGGGGGGAGTCGGACTGAAGCTTTCTTT. This encodes CASSPSPLTGGSRTEAFF.

This rearrangement joins TRBV18 to TRBJ1-5; 7 bases match TRBD1. V shed 1 base and J 4 bases; nucleotides not matched to a gene: 4. Germline V CDR1 and CDR2: KGHSH, LQKENI. The CDR3 loop spans 15 amino acids. CDR3 residues: CASSPLGQENQPQHF. The DNA for the CDR3 is TGTGCCAGCTCACCACTCGGACAGGAAAATCAGCCCCAGCATTTT.

The table lists this clone with a count of one. The chain joins TRBV7-2 to TRBJ2-5; D possibly corresponds to TRBD1 (5 bases). V lost 1 base, J lost 0 bases, and 9 bases lay in between. The germline gives CDR1 SGHTA, CDR2 FQGNSA. CDR3 length: 15 residues. The chain's CDR3 is CASSLEGWYQETQYF. In DNA form, the CDR3 reads TGTGCCAGCAGCTTAGAGGGGTGGTACCAAGAGACCCAGTACTTC.

V is TRBV3-1 (or the pseudogene TRBV3-2) and J is TRBJ1-6; no clear D. CDR3 length: 15 amino acids. Germline values: CDR1 LGHDT, CDR2 YNNKEL (reference sequence). V lost 7 bases to trimming and J lost 3 bases, with 13 bases between them. CDR3 DNA sequence: TGTGCCAGCACCCTATTCGGGGTCTATAATTCACCCCTCCACTTT. Its translation is CASTLFGVYNSPLHF.

The chain is built from TRBV25-1 and TRBJ2-7; D might be TRBD1 (6 bases). Germline V gene data show CDR1 as MGHDK and CDR2 as SYGVNS. This CDR3 region has 13 residues. Deletions cut 4 bases from V and 7 bases from J, with 14 bases between. As DNA, the CDR3 is TGTGCCAGCAGTGCCACAGGGTCGGCTGAGCAGTACTTC. Translated: CASSATGSAEQYF.

In this sample, this clone turned up a few times. V is TRBV4-1 and J is TRBJ2-7; TRBD1 agrees at 7 bases. Germline loops: CDR1 MGHRA, CDR2 YSYEKL. Trimming took 1 base from V and 0 from J; bases not matched to a gene: 12. The CDR3 is made up of 18 amino acids. CDR3 DNA: TGCGCCAGCAGCCAAGGACCGGGACAGCTGGAAGGCTCCTACGAGCAGTACTTC. Protein sequence: CASSQGPGQLEGSYEQYF.

The chain has TRBV5-1 and TRBJ2-6, with D possibly matching TRBD1 (6 bases). The V end was cut by 7 bases, the J end by 0 bases, with 11 bases between. The CDR3 runs to 15 residues. Germline CDR1 and CDR2: SGHRS and YFSETQ. CDR3 sequence: CASRDTISGANVLTF. The CDR3 bases are TGCGCCAGCCGGGACACTATCTCTGGGGCCAACGTCCTGACTTTC.

V is TRBV2 and J is TRBJ1-4; TRBD1 matches 8 bases. The V gene's germline CDR1 is SNHLY and CDR2 FYNNEI. Trimming cost V 7 bases and J 8 bases; bases outside gene matches: 6. CDR3 size: 13 residues. In nucleotides, the CDR3 is TGTGCCAGCACCGGACAGGGAAGGGAAAAACTGTTTTTT. Translated: CASTGQGREKLFF.

The table lists this clone with a count of one. The chain links TRBV5-1 to TRBJ1-6; maybe TRBD1 (6 bases). The germline V gene has CDR1 SGHRS and CDR2 YFSETQ. This CDR3 region has 15 residues. Trimming removed 4 bases from V and 2 bases from J, with 10 bases in between. CDR3 DNA: TGCGCCAGCAGCGCCGACAGGCCCTATAATTCACCCCTCCACTTT. Translation gives CASSADRPYNSPLHF.

CDR3 bases: TGCAGCGTCGTCGGGACAGGGGGGCTCGGGGATACGCAGTATTTT. Translating gives CSVVGTGGLGDTQYF. The chain recombines TRBV29-1 with TRBJ2-3; 11 positions agree with TRBD1. V dropped 6 bases and J dropped 6; count of bases not matched to a gene: 11. Germline V gene data show CDR1 as SQVTM and CDR2 as ANQGSEA. The CDR3 contains 15 residues.

This clone appeared a few times. V is TRBV27 and J is TRBJ2-5; no definite D call. Germline V lookup: CDR1 MNHEY, CDR2 SMNVEV (reference sequence). V lost 5 bases and J 5 bases, leaving 9 bases between the germline ends. CDR3 length: 12 residues. DNA for the CDR3: TGTGCCAGCAGTACCTCCAGGGAGACCCAGTACTTC. It encodes CASSTSRETQYF.

This clone is a singleton in its sample. The chain combines TRBV6-5 with TRBJ1-2; a possible D gene is TRBD1 (5 bases). The V and J ends lost 3 bases and 5 bases respectively, with 19 bases between them. CDR1 is MNHEY and CDR2 is SVGAGI in the germline V gene. This CDR3 is 16 amino acids long. This CDR3 is CASSYGGLSHNYGYTF. The DNA for the CDR3 is TGTGCCAGCAGTTATGGGGGACTATCCCACAATTATGGCTACACCTTC.

This clone was seen a few times. The chain is built from TRBV11-2 and TRBJ1-1, with D hard to call. Trimming removed 2 bases at V and 0 bases at J, with 13 bases between. The CDR3 covers 16 residues. CDR1 and CDR2 from the germline V gene are SGHAT and FQNNGV. In DNA, the CDR3 is TGTGCCAGCAGCTTATATCCGCGCCACCTGAACACTGAAGCTTTCTTT. Protein: CASSLYPRHLNTEAFF.

This chain uses TRBV6-5 with TRBJ1-1; D gene uncertain. The germline gives CDR1 MNHEY, CDR2 SVGAGI. The ends were cut back, 4 bases at V and 7 bases at J, with 16 bases in the middle. CDR3 length: 14 amino acids. Here the CDR3 reads CASSLDFEIYEAFF. The CDR3 DNA is TGTGCCAGCAGTTTGGACTTCGAGATTTATGAAGCTTTCTTT.